A single sample gave rise to the 10 T cell receptor beta chains below, sequenced in a study of blood T cell repertoires in COVID-19. TCRdb keeps only in-frame clones here, not all; method: immunoSEQ multiplex PCR. Found here are roughly 400,000 clones, roughly 89% of them singletons; the top ten hold 1.5% to 2%. The sequenced sample was PBMCs or T cells enriched from blood (not recorded which). The receptor source for this set is a woman in her twenties or thirties who had recovered from COVID-19.

V usage is TRBV4-3 and J usage is TRBJ1-4, with D possibly being TRBD1 (6 bases). Trimming took off 1 base at V and 4 bases at J, with 13 bases between the two ends. Germline CDR1 reads LGHNA; CDR2 reads YSLEER. The CDR3 sequence is 16 residues long. In DNA, the CDR3 is TGCGCCAGCAGCCAAGGTGGGGGCGCAGATAATGAAAAACTGTTTTTT. Residues: CASSQGGGADNEKLFF.

This chain links TRBV2 with TRBJ2-1; 7 bases match TRBD2. The CDR3 sequence is 14 residues long. The V segment lost 7 bases and the J segment 2 bases; nucleotides outside the gene matches: 5. Germline assignment: CDR1 SNHLY and CDR2 FYNNEI. DNA of the CDR3: TGTGCCAGCAAGGCGGGAGCACCCTACAATGAGCAGTTCTTC. It yields the protein CASKAGAPYNEQFF.

V usage is TRBV2 and J usage is TRBJ2-7, with D possibly matching TRBD1 (5 bases). This CDR3 comprises 13 residues. The V end lost 6 bases, the J end lost 6 bases, and 15 bases lay between the germline ends. Germline CDR1 SNHLY, CDR2 FYNNEI. CDR3 in DNA: TGTGCCAGCAGCCGGCAGGGTACCGGCGAGCAGTACTTC. Translating it yields CASSRQGTGEQYF.

This chain uses TRBV10-3 with TRBJ1-2, with 7 bases identical to TRBD1. The CDR3 covers 12 residues. V gave up 6 bases and J gave up 7 bases; unmatched junction bases: 5. Germline assignment: CDR1 ENHRY and CDR2 SYGVKD. The CDR3 loop reads CAISRQGSGYTF. The CDR3 coding sequence is TGTGCCATCAGCCGACAGGGATCTGGCTACACCTTC.

The table lists this clone with a count of one. As DNA, the CDR3 is TGTGCCAGCAGGAGAAACCGGGACAGCCTCAATGAGCAGTTCTTC. Translated: CASRRNRDSLNEQFF. The gene calls are TRBV2 and TRBJ2-1, with 7 bases that match TRBD1. The CDR3 sequence is 15 residues long. Per germline, CDR1 SNHLY and CDR2 FYNNEI. Losses at the gene ends were 6 bases for V and 6 bases for J; bases not matched to a gene: 11.

The chain uses TRBV7-7 and TRBJ2-1; 12 bases line up with TRBD2. CDR1 is SSHAT, CDR2 FNYEAQ, per germline (reference sequence). The CDR3 extends over 19 amino acids. V lost 1 base to trimming and J lost 9 bases; unmatched junction nucleotides: 16. CDR3 sequence (DNA): TGTGCCAGCAGCTTAGGACTAGCGGGAGAATCGGTTATAAACCCTGAGCAGTTCTTC. It translates to CASSLGLAGESVINPEQFF.

V gene TRBV7-3 combines with J gene TRBJ1-2, with a weak D call TRBD1 (5 bases). Trimming removed 2 bases at V and 3 bases at J, with 10 bases between. Per germline, CDR1 SGHTA and CDR2 FQGTGA. There are 14 residues in the CDR3. The CDR3 loop is CASSLAPGDYGYTF. In DNA, the CDR3 is TGTGCCAGCAGCTTAGCGCCGGGGGACTATGGCTACACCTTC.

The chain uses TRBV6-2 or TRBV6-3 and TRBJ2-7; 7 bases align to TRBD2. With 5 bases clipped from V and 2 bases from J, the junction kept 3 bases outside the gene matches. Germline-derived CDR1 and CDR2 are MNHEY and SVGEGT. This CDR3 region has 13 residues. The CDR3 sequence: CASSPGRAYEQYF. CDR3 DNA sequence: TGTGCCAGCAGTCCAGGGAGGGCCTACGAGCAGTACTTC.

The V call is TRBV6-2 or TRBV6-3, the J call TRBJ2-7, with D possibly being TRBD2 (5 bases). Germline-derived CDR1 and CDR2 are MNHEY and SVGEGT. V was clipped by 5 bases and J by 3 bases, with 11 bases between them. The CDR3 has 13 amino acids. The chain's CDR3 is CASSPRTLYEQYF. The CDR3 DNA reads TGTGCCAGCAGTCCCCGGACTCTCTACGAGCAGTACTTC.

J is TRBJ2-1 and V is TRBV5-1, with 13 bases that match TRBD2. The CDR3 covers 18 residues. After removal of 1 base from V and 4 bases from J, the junction contained 8 bases not matched to a gene. Per germline, CDR1 SGHRS and CDR2 YFSETQ. This chain's CDR3 is CASSLSTSGRPIYNEQFF. CDR3 DNA: TGCGCCAGCAGCTTGTCGACTAGCGGGAGGCCCATTTACAATGAGCAGTTCTTC.